The subject of this entry is one T cell receptor (beta chain). Assay used: immunoSEQ multiplex PCR; TCRdb lists only in-frame clones, some missing. This table holds 250,000 to 350,000 clones, around nine tenths found once. V was trimmed by 6 bases and J by 3 bases, leaving 9 bases between them. Germline CDR1 LNHDA, CDR2 SQIVND (reference sequence). This CDR3 is 13 amino acids long. The sample originates from a study of blood T cell repertoires in COVID-19. Sequencing was performed on PBMCs or T cells enriched from blood (not recorded which). This rearrangement joins TRBV19 to TRBJ1-5, with a possible D match to TRBD1 (6 bases). The clonotype originates from a woman aged 40 to 55 who had recovered from COVID-19. CDR3 sequence reads: CASRGGFNQPQHF. Here the CDR3 DNA reads TGTGCCAGTAGAGGGGGTTTCAATCAGCCCCAGCATTTT.